These T cell receptor beta chains were read from a single sample in a study of T cell changes during pregnancy in multiple sclerosis. Clones were read by immunoSEQ multiplex PCR, and TCRdb kept only the in-frame ones, dropping some. The sample holds under 110,000 clones, about 91% seen once. The input for sequencing was peripheral blood, taken in the second trimester of pregnancy. These receptors were taken from a female donor with multiple sclerosis, enrolled in a pregnancy study. The CDR3 runs from the conserved cysteine through the conserved F or W. Fields, in order: clone size, D gene, J gene, V gene, CDR3 protein, CDR3 DNA. A D gene is named only where the DNA matches it firmly. Where a row states a size, it is once, few, many or the class of an expanded clone; other rows omit it.

clone size: NA
D gene: NA
J gene: TRBJ2-3
V gene: TRBV7-9
CDR3 protein: CASSLLTSPSTDTQYF
CDR3 DNA: TGTGCCAGCAGCTTATTAACTAGTCCTAGCACAGATACGCAGTATTTT

clone size: NA
D gene: NA
J gene: TRBJ1-2
V gene: TRBV30
CDR3 protein: CAWFRGHGYTF
CDR3 DNA: TGTGCCTGGTTCAGGGGTCATGGCTACACCTTC

clone size: NA
D gene: NA
J gene: TRBJ2-3
V gene: TRBV7-9
CDR3 protein: CASSFTSLGTDTQYF
CDR3 DNA: TGTGCCAGCAGCTTCACCTCGCTAGGTACAGATACGCAGTATTTT

clone size: once
D gene: NA
J gene: TRBJ1-2
V gene: TRBV28
CDR3 protein: CASSVPTGMYGYTF
CDR3 DNA: TGTGCCAGCAGTGTCCCTACAGGGATGTATGGCTACACCTTC

clone size: NA
D gene: NA
J gene: TRBJ2-3
V gene: TRBV7-8
CDR3 protein: CASSFELPHTQYF
CDR3 DNA: TGTGCCAGCAGCTTCGAACTTCCTCATACGCAGTATTTT

clone size: NA
D gene: NA
J gene: TRBJ2-2
V gene: TRBV28
CDR3 protein: CASILGQINTGELFF
CDR3 DNA: TGTGCCAGCATTTTAGGTCAGATTAACACCGGGGAGCTGTTTTTT

clone size: NA
D gene: TRBD2
J gene: TRBJ2-7
V gene: TRBV5-1
CDR3 protein: CASSLDAGGSYEQYF
CDR3 DNA: TGCGCCAGCAGCTTGGATGCGGGAGGGTCCTACGAGCAGTACTTC

clone size: NA
D gene: NA
J gene: TRBJ1-2
V gene: TRBV28
CDR3 protein: CASSSEPGFNYGYTF
CDR3 DNA: TGTGCCAGCAGCTCCGAACCGGGATTTAACTATGGCTACACCTTC

clone size: NA
D gene: TRBD2
J gene: TRBJ2-3
V gene: TRBV28
CDR3 protein: CASSFTSGRGPTQYF
CDR3 DNA: TGTGCCAGCAGCTTCACTAGCGGGAGGGGTCCTACGCAGTATTTT

clone size: NA
D gene: TRBD1
J gene: TRBJ2-5
V gene: TRBV6-1
CDR3 protein: CASSGTLDRGLIEETQYF
CDR3 DNA: TGTGCCAGCAGTGGGACGTTGGACAGGGGGCTGATTGAAGAGACCCAGTACTTC

clone size: NA
D gene: TRBD2
J gene: TRBJ2-1
V gene: TRBV6-1
CDR3 protein: CASRLAGGNEQFF
CDR3 DNA: TGTGCCAGCAGACTAGCGGGAGGGAATGAGCAGTTCTTC

clone size: few
D gene: TRBD1
J gene: TRBJ1-2
V gene: TRBV7-8
CDR3 protein: CASSLGTGGYGYTF
CDR3 DNA: TGTGCCAGCAGCTTAGGGACAGGGGGATATGGCTACACCTTC

clone size: NA
D gene: NA
J gene: TRBJ2-3
V gene: TRBV18
CDR3 protein: CASSPPDRRTDTQYF
CDR3 DNA: TGTGCCAGCTCACCACCCGACAGGCGCACAGATACGCAGTATTTT

clone size: once
D gene: NA
J gene: TRBJ2-7
V gene: TRBV28
CDR3 protein: CASSSGAHEQYF
CDR3 DNA: TGTGCCAGCAGTTCCGGAGCCCACGAGCAGTACTTC

clone size: NA
D gene: NA
J gene: TRBJ2-1
V gene: TRBV18
CDR3 protein: CASSPPGGNEQFF
CDR3 DNA: TGTGCCAGCTCACCACCGGGGGGTAATGAGCAGTTCTTC

clone size: NA
D gene: TRBD2
J gene: TRBJ2-1
V gene: TRBV30
CDR3 protein: CAKGREGLNEQFF
CDR3 DNA: TGTGCCAAAGGGCGGGAGGGCTTGAATGAGCAGTTCTTC

clone size: NA
D gene: NA
J gene: TRBJ2-1
V gene: TRBV6-1
CDR3 protein: CASRGRSSYNEQFF
CDR3 DNA: TGTGCCAGCAGAGGCAGGTCCTCCTACAATGAGCAGTTCTTC

clone size: NA
D gene: NA
J gene: TRBJ1-1
V gene: TRBV7-2
CDR3 protein: CASSLSAGTEAFF
CDR3 DNA: TGTGCCAGCAGCTTATCAGCAGGCACTGAAGCTTTCTTT

clone size: NA
D gene: TRBD2
J gene: TRBJ2-1
V gene: TRBV6-6
CDR3 protein: CASTPGTRIRYEQFF
CDR3 DNA: TGTGCCAGCACCCCGGGGACTAGGATTAGGTATGAGCAGTTCTTC

clone size: NA
D gene: NA
J gene: TRBJ2-1
V gene: TRBV7-2
CDR3 protein: CASSFNGANEQFF
CDR3 DNA: TGTGCCAGCAGCTTCAATGGGGCTAATGAGCAGTTCTTC

clone size: NA
D gene: TRBD2
J gene: TRBJ2-7
V gene: TRBV2
CDR3 protein: CASSEALGTSGYEQYF
CDR3 DNA: TGTGCCAGCAGTGAAGCGCTTGGGACTAGCGGCTACGAGCAGTACTTC

clone size: once
D gene: TRBD2
J gene: TRBJ2-7
V gene: TRBV7-3
CDR3 protein: CASSAGSGREQYF
CDR3 DNA: TGTGCCAGCAGCGCCGGTAGCGGGAGGGAGCAGTACTTC

clone size: NA
D gene: NA
J gene: TRBJ2-7
V gene: TRBV5-1
CDR3 protein: CASRSRVGSSYEQYF
CDR3 DNA: TGCGCCAGCAGATCCCGAGTGGGCAGCTCCTACGAGCAGTACTTC

clone size: NA
D gene: NA
J gene: TRBJ2-1
V gene: TRBV28
CDR3 protein: CASSTGWAQSNEQFF
CDR3 DNA: TGTGCCAGCAGTACTGGATGGGCCCAGAGCAATGAGCAGTTCTTC

clone size: NA
D gene: TRBD1
J gene: TRBJ1-1
V gene: TRBV28
CDR3 protein: CASSFEDRGTEAFF
CDR3 DNA: TGTGCCAGCAGTTTCGAGGACAGGGGCACTGAAGCTTTCTTT

clone size: NA
D gene: NA
J gene: TRBJ2-5
V gene: TRBV30
CDR3 protein: CAWKRAQETQYF
CDR3 DNA: TGTGCCTGGAAGAGGGCCCAAGAGACCCAGTACTTC

clone size: NA
D gene: TRBD2
J gene: TRBJ2-1
V gene: TRBV4-1
CDR3 protein: CASSQTGTRRNEQFF
CDR3 DNA: TGCGCCAGCAGCCAAACCGGGACTAGAAGAAATGAGCAGTTCTTC

clone size: NA
D gene: NA
J gene: TRBJ2-7
V gene: TRBV6-6
CDR3 protein: CASSYQTPSSYEQYF
CDR3 DNA: TGTGCCAGCAGTTATCAGACACCAAGCTCCTACGAGCAGTACTTC

clone size: NA
D gene: NA
J gene: TRBJ2-1
V gene: TRBV2
CDR3 protein: CASRGQRSPANEQFF
CDR3 DNA: TGTGCCAGCAGGGGTCAGAGGTCACCAGCGAATGAGCAGTTCTTC

clone size: NA
D gene: TRBD2
J gene: TRBJ2-1
V gene: TRBV6-5
CDR3 protein: CASSASGRPYNEQFF
CDR3 DNA: TGTGCCAGCAGTGCCAGCGGGAGGCCCTACAATGAGCAGTTCTTC

clone size: NA
D gene: NA
J gene: TRBJ2-7
V gene: TRBV2
CDR3 protein: CASSEAQVREYF
CDR3 DNA: TGTGCCAGCAGTGAAGCGCAGGTCAGGGAGTACTTC

clone size: once
D gene: TRBD2
J gene: TRBJ2-3
V gene: TRBV10-3
CDR3 protein: CATEAKRLAVGTDTQYF
CDR3 DNA: TGTGCCACCGAGGCTAAGCGACTAGCGGTCGGCACAGATACGCAGTATTTT

clone size: NA
D gene: NA
J gene: TRBJ2-3
V gene: TRBV7-9
CDR3 protein: CASSLPDTQYF
CDR3 DNA: TGTGCCAGCAGCCTTCCAGATACGCAGTATTTT

clone size: NA
D gene: TRBD2
J gene: TRBJ2-1
V gene: TRBV6-5
CDR3 protein: CASSYEGLAAYNEQFF
CDR3 DNA: TGTGCCAGCAGTTACGAGGGACTAGCGGCTTACAATGAGCAGTTCTTC

clone size: once
D gene: TRBD2
J gene: TRBJ2-3
V gene: TRBV10-3
CDR3 protein: CAISGEGESTDTQYF
CDR3 DNA: TGTGCCATCAGCGGGGAGGGAGAAAGCACAGATACGCAGTATTTT

clone size: NA
D gene: TRBD1
J gene: TRBJ2-7
V gene: TRBV6-1
CDR3 protein: CASRTRDRDYEQYF
CDR3 DNA: TGTGCCAGCAGAACCCGGGACAGGGACTACGAGCAGTACTTC

clone size: NA
D gene: NA
J gene: TRBJ2-3
V gene: TRBV21-1
CDR3 protein: CASTRRVERQAVSTDTQYF
CDR3 DNA: TGTGCCAGCACAAGGCGAGTAGAACGACAAGCGGTTAGCACAGATACGCAGTATTTT

clone size: NA
D gene: TRBD2
J gene: TRBJ2-2
V gene: TRBV6-4
CDR3 protein: CASSDTSGSPGELFF
CDR3 DNA: TGTGCCAGCAGTGACACTAGCGGGAGCCCCGGGGAGCTGTTTTTT

clone size: once
D gene: TRBD2
J gene: TRBJ2-1
V gene: TRBV7-9
CDR3 protein: CAGGGTSGTEYNEQFF
CDR3 DNA: TGTGCTGGGGGGGGGACTAGCGGGACCGAATACAATGAGCAGTTCTTC

clone size: NA
D gene: TRBD1
J gene: TRBJ1-6
V gene: TRBV30
CDR3 protein: CAWRGTDNSPLHF
CDR3 DNA: TGTGCCTGGAGGGGGACAGACAATTCACCCCTCCACTTT